Below, 8 T cell receptor beta chains from the same sample are listed, as sequenced in a study of early T cells in non-severe SARS-CoV-2 infection. TCRdb fed the 5' RACE reads into MiXCR, producing one record per CDR3 protein. The sample has 55,000 to 75,000 distinct CDR3 sequences, roughly 8.8% seen once. The source material was whole blood. All receptors derive from an adult who was a healthcare worker with PCR-confirmed SARS-CoV-2 infection or an uninfected control (not recorded which).

This clonotype was detected ten times or more. This chain uses TRBV9 with TRBJ1-2; a possible D gene is TRBD1 (5 bases). The CDR3 sequence is 16 residues long. Looked up from germline, CDR1 is SGDLS and CDR2 is YYNGEE. V dropped 6 bases and J dropped 2 bases, with 20 bases sitting between them. The CDR3 here is CASNSEDWGVNYGYTF. The CDR3 DNA follows: TGTGCCAGCAACTCAGAGGATTGGGGGGTGAACTATGGCTACACCTTC.

This clonotype was seen many times. The chain joins TRBV5-1 to TRBJ2-3; perhaps TRBD2 as D (6 bases). Trimming cost V 1 base and J 2 bases, with 8 bases left between them. Germline V gene data show CDR1 as SGHRS and CDR2 as YFSETQ. The CDR3 is 14 residues long. The CDR3 DNA reads TGCGCCAGCAGCTTGACTAGCTACACAGATACGCAGTATTTT. It yields the protein CASSLTSYTDTQYF.

The sample holds a few counts of this clonotype. The rearrangement joins TRBV3-1 to TRBJ1-1, with 8 nucleotides matching TRBD1. The CDR3 sequence is 15 residues long. CDR1 is LGHDT and CDR2 is YNNKEL in the germline V gene (reference sequence). Trimming took 3 bases from V and 5 from J; bases not matched to a gene: 8. This chain's CDR3 is CASSQQGAFWTEAFF. The CDR3 DNA sequence: TGTGCCAGCAGCCAGCAGGGGGCTTTTTGGACTGAAGCTTTCTTT.

The chain couples TRBV3-1 to TRBJ2-1; D gene uncertain. V lost 2 bases, J lost 3 bases, and 11 bases lay in between. The CDR3 is made up of 15 amino acids. Germline V gives CDR1 LGHDT, CDR2 YNNKEL (reference sequence). CDR3 region: CASSQNPQDYNEQFF. The CDR3 bases are TGTGCCAGCAGCCAAAATCCTCAAGACTACAATGAGCAGTTCTTC.

This clonotype was counted between two and nine times. The V gene is TRBV19, the J gene TRBJ2-5; possibly TRBD2 for D (5 bases). The germline V gene encodes CDR1 LNHDA and CDR2 SQIVND (reference sequence). The CDR3 is 15 amino acids. Trimming stripped 1 base from V and 2 bases from J, with 11 bases between. The CDR3 sequence: CASSIGLTGQETQYF. CDR3 sequence (DNA): TGTGCCAGTAGTATAGGACTGACGGGACAAGAGACCCAGTACTTC.

A few counts support this clonotype. V and J are TRBV24-1 and TRBJ2-1; the D gene is possibly TRBD1 (6 bases). CDR1 is KGHDR and CDR2 is SFDVKD in the germline V gene. V was cut by 5 bases and J by 6 bases, with 10 bases left in between. The CDR3 has 13 residues. For the CDR3, the DNA is TGTGCCACCAGTGGAAACAGGGTCAATGAGCAGTTCTTC. Translated: CATSGNRVNEQFF.

This clonotype was seen ten or more times. The rearrangement joins TRBV12-5 to TRBJ2-1; TRBD1 matches at 8 bases. CDR3 length equals 13 residues. The V segment lost 3 bases and the J segment 10 bases; nucleotides outside the gene matches: 5. CDR1 LGHNT and CDR2 FRNRAP come from the germline V gene. The DNA of the CDR3 is TGTGCTAGTGGTTTTTCCAGGGGGCAAGAGCAGTTCTTC. Its translation: CASGFSRGQEQFF.

The V call is TRBV7-3, the J call TRBJ2-3; 7 bases line up with TRBD2. V shed 2 bases, J shed 4 bases, and the junction held 9 bases outside the gene matches. There are 16 residues in the CDR3. Germline lookup yields CDR1 SGHTA and CDR2 FQGTGA. In DNA form, the CDR3 reads TGTGCCAGCAGCTTACGGACTAGTGGTATATCAGATACGCAGTATTTT. This translates into CASSLRTSGISDTQYF. Combining the CDR3 with reference TRBV7-3 and TRBJ2-3 gives the whole variable domain GAGVSQTPSNKVTEKGKYVELRCDPISGHTALYWYRQSLGQGPEFLIYFQGTGAADDSGLPNDRFFAVRPEGSVSTLKIQRTERGDSAVYLCASSLRTSGISDTQYFGPGTRLTVL.